One T cell receptor beta chain is described in this entry. The CDR3 spans 12 residues. The germline V gene has CDR1 SGHRS and CDR2 YFSETQ. V was clipped by 1 base and J by 7 bases, with 5 bases between them. These data are taken from a study of blood T cell repertoires in COVID-19. Study context: T cells, B-cell-depleted T cells, or PBMCs provided the cDNA or gDNA that served as material.

Original processing notes: Amplification from reference gene primers served as the basis for estimated nucleated cell counts. Profiling relied on immunoSEQ multiplex PCR, and the TCRdb table lists in-frame clones only, not all of them. D and trimming come from the DNA, and the V and J calls and clone size come from that table. Of 150,000 to 200,000 clones listed, roughly four fifths are singletons. Material for sequencing was peripheral blood. The chain uses TRBV5-1 and TRBJ1-4; no clear D gene. The sequence was obtained from a human donor in a cohort sampled during active COVID-19. The CDR3 here is CASSLNGEKLFF. The CDR3 coding sequence is TGCGCCAGCAGCTTGAACGGTGAAAAACTGTTTTTT.